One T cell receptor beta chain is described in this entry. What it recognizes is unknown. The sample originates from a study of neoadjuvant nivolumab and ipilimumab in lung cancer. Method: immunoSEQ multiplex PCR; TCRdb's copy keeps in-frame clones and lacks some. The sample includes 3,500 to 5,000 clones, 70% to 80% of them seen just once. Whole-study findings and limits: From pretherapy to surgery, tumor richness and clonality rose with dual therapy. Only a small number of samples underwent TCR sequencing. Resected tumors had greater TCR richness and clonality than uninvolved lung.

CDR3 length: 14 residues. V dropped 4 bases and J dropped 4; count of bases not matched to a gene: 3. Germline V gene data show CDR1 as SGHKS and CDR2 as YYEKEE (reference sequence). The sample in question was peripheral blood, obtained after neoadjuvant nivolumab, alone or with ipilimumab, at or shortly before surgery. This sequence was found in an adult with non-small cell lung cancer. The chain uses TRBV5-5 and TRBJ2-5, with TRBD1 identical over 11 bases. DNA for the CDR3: TGTGCCAGCAGCCGGACAGGGGGCCGAGAGACCCAGTACTTC. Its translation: CASSRTGGRETQYF.